This TCR beta chain stems from a study of blood T cell repertoires in COVID-19. Profiled with immunoSEQ multiplex PCR; TCRdb holds only in-frame clones, not every one. The data contain about 32,000 clones, roughly 84% of them seen just once; the ten biggest clones take up around 15%. Looked up from germline, CDR1 is SGHNT and CDR2 is YYREEE (reference sequence). CDR3 size: 14 residues. Trimming removed 4 bases from V and 8 bases from J, with 16 bases in between. This TCR came from a man between 60 and 75 years old with active COVID-19. The specimen was peripheral blood. The chain recombines TRBV5-4 with TRBJ2-4; tentatively, D is TRBD1 (6 bases). The CDR3 DNA sequence: TGTGCCAGCAGCGCTGGAGGACAGATGTACATTCAGTACTTC. Translating gives CASSAGGQMYIQYF.